This TCR beta chain derives from a study of T cell changes during pregnancy in multiple sclerosis. Only in-frame clones appear in the TCRdb table, and some are missing; sequencing was by immunoSEQ multiplex PCR. The table includes about 17,000 clones, roughly 90% detected once. The TCR originated in a female donor in good health, enrolled as a control in a pregnancy study. Specimen: CD8+ T cells from peripheral blood mononuclear cells, collected after pregnancy.

CDR3 sequence: CASSEASGGGHNEQFF. In nucleotides, the CDR3 is TGTGCCAGCAGTGAAGCTAGCGGGGGTGGGCACAATGAGCAGTTCTTC. The rearrangement joins TRBV6-1 to TRBJ2-1; the match to TRBD2 covers 9 bases. This CDR3 spans 16 amino acids. V lost 0 bases and J lost 5; bases outside the gene matches: 5. The germline gives CDR1 MNHNS, CDR2 SASEGT.